The rows below give T cell receptor beta chains drawn from one sample of a study of control samples from healthy donors and cancer patients. TCRdb's copy holds only in-frame clones and misses some; the assay was immunoSEQ multiplex PCR. Seen in this sample are around 190,000 clones; the ten most common clones hold 2% to 2.5%. Sequencing was performed on blood. The origin of the receptors is a woman in her 30s in good health. The CDR3 runs from the conserved cysteine through the conserved F or W. The D gene is left open where the match is weak.

D	V	J	length	DNA	CDR3
.	TRBV7-9	TRBJ2-5	15	TGTGCCAGCAGCCCCAAATACAGGGTGGGGGAGACCCAGTACTTC	CASSPKYRVGETQYF
.	TRBV5-1	TRBJ2-7	14	TGCGCCAGCAGCTTGGTTCCCGGGGCCCACGAGCAGTACTTC	CASSLVPGAHEQYF
.	TRBV7-2	TRBJ2-5	14	TGTGCCAGCAGAGAGGGGGGATCTCAAGAGACCCAGTACTTC	CASREGGSQETQYF
.	TRBV27	TRBJ2-7	14	TGTGCCAGCAGTGCCCTGACCGCTGATTGGGAGCAGTACTTC	CASSALTADWEQYF
TRBD1	TRBV24-1	TRBJ1-5	15	TGTGCCACCAGTTTAACAGGGGAAAGAAATCAGCCCCAGCATTTT	CATSLTGERNQPQHF
.	TRBV7-9	TRBJ1-5	14	TGTGCCAGCAGCTTAGTAGGGGAAGGTCAGCCCCAGCATTTT	CASSLVGEGQPQHF
TRBD1	TRBV11-2	TRBJ1-2	17	TGTGCCAGCAGCTTAGATAACAGGGGGTCACGACATTATGGCTACACCTTC	CASSLDNRGSRHYGYTF
TRBD1	TRBV29-1	TRBJ2-3	13	TGCAGCGTCGAAGAGGGGGCCGCAGATACGCAGTATTTT	CSVEEGAADTQYF
.	TRBV5-1	TRBJ2-3	12	TGCGCCAGCAGCTTGGGGCGGGGATGGCAGTATTTT	CASSLGRGWQYF
.	TRBV20-1	TRBJ1-1	11	TGCAGTGCTAGAGATCCCGGGGAGGCTTTCTTT	CSARDPGEAFF
TRBD2	TRBV7-9	TRBJ2-7	16	TGTGCCAGCAGCTTACCTAGCGGGGGGGCCATGTACGAGCAGTACTTC	CASSLPSGGAMYEQYF
.	TRBV30	TRBJ1-1	13	TGTGCCTTCGCGAGGGGGGTCAACACTGAAGCTTTCTTT	CAFARGVNTEAFF
.	TRBV7-9	TRBJ1-4	14	TGTGCCAGCAGCTTAGCCAAGGCAGGTGAAAAACTGTTTTTT	CASSLAKAGEKLFF
.	TRBV5-8	TRBJ1-6	14	TGTGCCAGCAGCTTTTTACGTAATGATTCACCCCTCCACTTT	CASSFLRNDSPLHF
.	TRBV28	TRBJ1-1	15	TGTGCCAGCAGTTTATCGACCTGGGGGGCCAGTCCAGCTTTCTTT	CASSLSTWGASPAFF